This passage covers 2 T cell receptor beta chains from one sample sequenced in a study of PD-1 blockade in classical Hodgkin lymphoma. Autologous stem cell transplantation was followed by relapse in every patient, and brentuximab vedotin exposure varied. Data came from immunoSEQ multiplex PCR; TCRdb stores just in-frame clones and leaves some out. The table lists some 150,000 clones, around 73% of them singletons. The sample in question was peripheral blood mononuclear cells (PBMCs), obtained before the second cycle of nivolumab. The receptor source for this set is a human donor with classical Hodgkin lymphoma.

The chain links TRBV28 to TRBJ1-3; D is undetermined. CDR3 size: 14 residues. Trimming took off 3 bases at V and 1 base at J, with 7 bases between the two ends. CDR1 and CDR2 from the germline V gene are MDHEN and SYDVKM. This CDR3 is CASSFGGSGNTIYF. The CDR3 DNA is TGTGCCAGCAGTTTCGGAGGTTCTGGAAACACCATATATTTT.

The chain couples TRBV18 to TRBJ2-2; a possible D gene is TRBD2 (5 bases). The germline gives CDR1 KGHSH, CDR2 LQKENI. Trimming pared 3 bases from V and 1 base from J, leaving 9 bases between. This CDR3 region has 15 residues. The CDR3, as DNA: TGTGCCAGCTCACCCTGGACTGTGAACACCGGGGAGCTGTTTTTT. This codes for CASSPWTVNTGELFF.